This record looks at one TCR beta chain sequence and its context. Its antigen is unidentified. Method: immunoSEQ multiplex PCR; TCRdb's copy keeps in-frame clones and lacks some. The sample shows approximately 21,000 clones, almost 85% of them seen only once. These data are taken from a study of a mutant IDH1 vaccine in newly diagnosed glioma. For the study at large: Investigators started vaccination 4-6 weeks after radiotherapy alone, or with temozolomide cycles.

Stated time point: week 47, end of study. Vaccination used 300 ug of mutant IDH1 20-mer peptide per dose, with topical imiquimod. The donors had new WHO grade 3 or 4 astrocytomas; these were IDH1-mutant and ATRX-lost. In germline, CDR1 is SNHLY, CDR2 FYNNEI. The CDR3 has 13 residues. Trimming stripped 7 bases from V and 6 bases from J, with 16 bases between. The chain joins TRBV2 to TRBJ2-7, with D possibly being TRBD1 or TRBD2 (5 bases each). This material consisted of PBMCs, taken from a glioma patient whose treatment included an IDH1 peptide vaccine. This clonotype was obtained from a man between 40 and 49 years old with glioma. CDR3 nucleotide sequence: TGTGCCAGCAAGAGGGGCGGAACTGGCGAGCAGTACTTC. Translation: CASKRGGTGEQYF.